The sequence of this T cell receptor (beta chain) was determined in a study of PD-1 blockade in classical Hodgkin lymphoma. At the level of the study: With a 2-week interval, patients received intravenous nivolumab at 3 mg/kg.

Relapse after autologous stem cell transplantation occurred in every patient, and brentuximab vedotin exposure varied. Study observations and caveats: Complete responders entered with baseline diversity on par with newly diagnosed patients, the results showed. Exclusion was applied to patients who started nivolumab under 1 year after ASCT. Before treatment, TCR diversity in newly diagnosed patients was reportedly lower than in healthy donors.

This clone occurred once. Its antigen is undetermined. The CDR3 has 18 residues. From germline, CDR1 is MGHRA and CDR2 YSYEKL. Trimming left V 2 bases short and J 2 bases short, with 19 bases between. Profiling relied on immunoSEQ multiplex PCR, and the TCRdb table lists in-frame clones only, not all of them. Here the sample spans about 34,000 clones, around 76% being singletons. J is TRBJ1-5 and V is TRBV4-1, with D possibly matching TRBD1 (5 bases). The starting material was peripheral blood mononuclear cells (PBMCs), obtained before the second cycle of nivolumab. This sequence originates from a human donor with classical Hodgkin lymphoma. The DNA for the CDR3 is TGCGCCAGCAGCCAACTTCTGGGCGGGGGAGAGGGCAATCAGCCCCAGCATTTT. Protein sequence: CASSQLLGGGEGNQPQHF.